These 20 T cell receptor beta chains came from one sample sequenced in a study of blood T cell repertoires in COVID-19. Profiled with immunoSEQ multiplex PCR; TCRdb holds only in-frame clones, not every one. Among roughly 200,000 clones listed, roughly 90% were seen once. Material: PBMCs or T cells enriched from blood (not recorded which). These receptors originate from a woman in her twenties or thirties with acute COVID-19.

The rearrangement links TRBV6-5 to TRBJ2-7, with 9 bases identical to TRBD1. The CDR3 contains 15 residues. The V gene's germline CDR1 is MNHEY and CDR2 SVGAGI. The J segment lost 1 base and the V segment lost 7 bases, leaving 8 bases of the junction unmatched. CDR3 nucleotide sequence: TGTGCCAGCAAAATACAGGGGGCTACATCCTACGAGCAGTACTTC. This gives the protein CASKIQGATSYEQYF.

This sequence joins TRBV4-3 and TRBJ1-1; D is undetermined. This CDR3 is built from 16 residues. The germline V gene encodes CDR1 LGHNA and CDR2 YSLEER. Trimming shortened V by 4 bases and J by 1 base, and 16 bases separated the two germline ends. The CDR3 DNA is TGCGCCAGCAGCCTCACCTCAGGATTACCGAACACTGAAGCTTTCTTT. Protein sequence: CASSLTSGLPNTEAFF.

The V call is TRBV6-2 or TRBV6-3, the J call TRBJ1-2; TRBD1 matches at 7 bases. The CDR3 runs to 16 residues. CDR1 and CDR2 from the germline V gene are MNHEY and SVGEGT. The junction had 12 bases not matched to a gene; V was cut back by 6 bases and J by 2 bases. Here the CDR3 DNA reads TGTGCCAGCAGCCCTTATGCCGGGGGACAGAACTATGGCTACACCTTC. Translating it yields CASSPYAGGQNYGYTF.

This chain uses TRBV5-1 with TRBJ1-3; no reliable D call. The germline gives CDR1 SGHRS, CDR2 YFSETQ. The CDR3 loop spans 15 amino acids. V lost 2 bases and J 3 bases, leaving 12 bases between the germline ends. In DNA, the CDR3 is TGCGCCAGCAGCTTATGGGGAGCCGGTGGAAACACCATATATTTT. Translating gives CASSLWGAGGNTIYF.

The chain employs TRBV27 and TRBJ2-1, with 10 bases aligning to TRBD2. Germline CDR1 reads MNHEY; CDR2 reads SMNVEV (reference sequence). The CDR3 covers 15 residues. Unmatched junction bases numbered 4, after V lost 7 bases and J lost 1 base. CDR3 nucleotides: TGTGCCAGCACCTTTAGCGGGGGGTCCTACAATGAGCAGTTCTTC. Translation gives CASTFSGGSYNEQFF.

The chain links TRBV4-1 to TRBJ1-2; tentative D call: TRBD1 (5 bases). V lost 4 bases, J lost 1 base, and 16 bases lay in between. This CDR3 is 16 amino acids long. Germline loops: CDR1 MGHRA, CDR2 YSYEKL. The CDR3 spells CASSPPTGSLNYGYTF. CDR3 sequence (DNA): TGCGCCAGCAGCCCGCCTACAGGATCCCTTAACTATGGCTACACCTTC.

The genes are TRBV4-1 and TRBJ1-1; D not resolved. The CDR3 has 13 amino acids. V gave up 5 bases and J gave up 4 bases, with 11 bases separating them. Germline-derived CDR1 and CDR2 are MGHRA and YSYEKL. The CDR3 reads CASSSRIGTEAFF. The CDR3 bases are TGCGCCAGCAGCTCACGCATCGGCACTGAAGCTTTCTTT.

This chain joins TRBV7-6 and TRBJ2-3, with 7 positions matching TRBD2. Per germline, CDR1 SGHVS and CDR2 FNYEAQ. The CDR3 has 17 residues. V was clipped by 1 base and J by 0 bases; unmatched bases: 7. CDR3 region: CASSLVPSGASTDTQYF. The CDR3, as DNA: TGTGCCAGCAGCTTAGTCCCTAGCGGCGCAAGCACAGATACGCAGTATTTT. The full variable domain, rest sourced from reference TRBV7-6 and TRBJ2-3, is GAGVSQSPRYKVTKRGQDVALRCDPISGHVSLYWYRQALGQGPEFLTYFNYEAQQDKSGLPNDRFSAERPEGSISTLTIQRTEQRDSAMYRCASSLVPSGASTDTQYFGPGTRLTVL.

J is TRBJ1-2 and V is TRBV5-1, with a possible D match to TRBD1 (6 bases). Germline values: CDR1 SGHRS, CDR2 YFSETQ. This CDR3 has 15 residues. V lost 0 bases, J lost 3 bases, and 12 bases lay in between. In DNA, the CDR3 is TGCGCCAGCAGCTTGGCCGCAGGGGCGGACTATGGCTACACCTTC. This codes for CASSLAAGADYGYTF.

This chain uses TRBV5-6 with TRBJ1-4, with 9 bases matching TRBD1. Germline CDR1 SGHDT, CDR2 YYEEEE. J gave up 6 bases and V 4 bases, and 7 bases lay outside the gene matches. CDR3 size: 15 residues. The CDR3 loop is CASSLERTGDEKLFF. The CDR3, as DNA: TGTGCCAGCAGCCTGGAGAGGACAGGGGATGAAAAACTGTTTTTT.

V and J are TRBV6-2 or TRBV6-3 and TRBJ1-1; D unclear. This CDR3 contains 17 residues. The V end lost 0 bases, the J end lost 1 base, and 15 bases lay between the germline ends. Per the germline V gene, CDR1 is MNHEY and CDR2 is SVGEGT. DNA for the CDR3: TGTGCCAGCAGTTACTCATCTTTGTCTCGGAGGAACACTGAAGCTTTCTTT. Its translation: CASSYSSLSRRNTEAFF.

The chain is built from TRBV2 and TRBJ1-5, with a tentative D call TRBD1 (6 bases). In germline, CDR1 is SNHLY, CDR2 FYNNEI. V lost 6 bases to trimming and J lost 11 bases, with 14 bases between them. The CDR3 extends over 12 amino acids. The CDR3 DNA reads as TGTGCCAGCAGACAGGGCTCCAGGTCCCAGCATTTT. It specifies CASRQGSRSQHF.

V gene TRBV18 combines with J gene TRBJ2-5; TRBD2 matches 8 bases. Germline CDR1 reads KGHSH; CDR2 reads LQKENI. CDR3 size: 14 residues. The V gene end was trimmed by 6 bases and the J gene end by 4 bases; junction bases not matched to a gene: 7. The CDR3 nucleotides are TGTGCCAGCTCTCTAGCCCGGGGGGGAGAGACCCAGTACTTC. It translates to CASSLARGGETQYF.

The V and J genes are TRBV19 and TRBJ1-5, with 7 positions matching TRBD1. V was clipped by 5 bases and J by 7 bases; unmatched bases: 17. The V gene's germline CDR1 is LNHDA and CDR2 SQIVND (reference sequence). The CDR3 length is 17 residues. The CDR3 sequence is CASSLRTGRAGWQPQHF. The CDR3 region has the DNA TGTGCCAGTAGTTTAAGGACAGGTAGGGCGGGCTGGCAGCCCCAGCATTTT.

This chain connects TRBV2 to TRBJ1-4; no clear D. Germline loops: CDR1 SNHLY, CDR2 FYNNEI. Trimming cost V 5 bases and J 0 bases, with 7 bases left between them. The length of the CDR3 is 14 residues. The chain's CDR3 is CASSSETTNEKLFF. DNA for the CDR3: TGTGCCAGCAGTTCGGAGACAACTAATGAAAAACTGTTTTTT.

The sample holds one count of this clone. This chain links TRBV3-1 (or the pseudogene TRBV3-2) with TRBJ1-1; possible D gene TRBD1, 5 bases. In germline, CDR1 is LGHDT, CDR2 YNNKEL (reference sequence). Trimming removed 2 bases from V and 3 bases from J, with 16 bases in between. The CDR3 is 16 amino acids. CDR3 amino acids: CASSQYRSLRDTEAFF. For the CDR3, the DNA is TGTGCCAGCAGCCAATACAGGTCCCTCCGTGACACTGAAGCTTTCTTT.

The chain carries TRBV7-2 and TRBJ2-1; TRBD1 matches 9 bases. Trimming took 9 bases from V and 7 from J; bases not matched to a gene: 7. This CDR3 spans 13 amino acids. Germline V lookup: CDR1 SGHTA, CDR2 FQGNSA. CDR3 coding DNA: TGTGCCAGTACTCGGGACAGGGTGAATGAGCAGTTCTTC. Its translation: CASTRDRVNEQFF.

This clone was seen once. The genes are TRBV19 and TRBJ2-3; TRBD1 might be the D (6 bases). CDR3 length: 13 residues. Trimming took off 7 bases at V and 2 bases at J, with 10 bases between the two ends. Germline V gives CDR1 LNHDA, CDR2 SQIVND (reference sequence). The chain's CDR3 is CASNYRATDTQYF. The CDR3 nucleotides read TGTGCCAGTAATTACAGGGCCACAGATACGCAGTATTTT.

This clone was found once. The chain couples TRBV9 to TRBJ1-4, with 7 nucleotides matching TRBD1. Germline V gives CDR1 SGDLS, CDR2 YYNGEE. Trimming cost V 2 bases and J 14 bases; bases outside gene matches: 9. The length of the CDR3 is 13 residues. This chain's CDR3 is CASSVRTGDSLFF. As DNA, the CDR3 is TGTGCCAGCAGCGTTCGAACAGGGGATTCGCTGTTTTTT.

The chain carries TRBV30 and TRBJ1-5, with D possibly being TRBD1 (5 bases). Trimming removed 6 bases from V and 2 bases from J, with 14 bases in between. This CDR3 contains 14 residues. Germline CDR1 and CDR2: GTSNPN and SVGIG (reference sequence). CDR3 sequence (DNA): TGTGCCTGCGGGCGGGACGGGGGCAATCAGCCCCAGCATTTT. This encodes CACGRDGGNQPQHF.